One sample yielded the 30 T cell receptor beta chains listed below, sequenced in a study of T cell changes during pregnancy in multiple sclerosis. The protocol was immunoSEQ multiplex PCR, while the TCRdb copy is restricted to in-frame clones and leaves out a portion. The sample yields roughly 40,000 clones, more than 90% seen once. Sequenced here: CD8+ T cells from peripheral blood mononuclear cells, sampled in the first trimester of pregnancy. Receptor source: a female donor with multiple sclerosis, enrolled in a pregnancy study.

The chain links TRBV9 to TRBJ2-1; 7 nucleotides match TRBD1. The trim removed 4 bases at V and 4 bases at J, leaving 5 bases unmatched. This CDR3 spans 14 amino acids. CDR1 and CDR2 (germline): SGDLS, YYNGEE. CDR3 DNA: TGTGCCAGCAGCCCCGACAGGGAGTACAATGAGCAGTTCTTC. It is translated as CASSPDREYNEQFF.

CDR3 sequence: CASSPGPPSTNTEAFF. The CDR3 nucleotides are TGTGCCAGCAGCCCAGGGCCCCCGAGCACGAACACTGAAGCTTTCTTT. This chain links TRBV7-6 with TRBJ1-1, with D possibly matching TRBD1 (5 bases). With 5 bases removed from V and 1 base from J, the gap between germline ends came to 17 bases. The CDR3 totals 16 residues. Germline CDR1 SGHVS, CDR2 FNYEAQ.

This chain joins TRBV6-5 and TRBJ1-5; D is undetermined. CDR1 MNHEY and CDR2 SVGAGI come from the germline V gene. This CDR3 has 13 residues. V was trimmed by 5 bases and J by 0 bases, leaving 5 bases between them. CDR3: CASSQNSNQPQHF. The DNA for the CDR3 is TGTGCCAGCAGTCAAAATAGCAATCAGCCCCAGCATTTT.

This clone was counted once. The CDR3 DNA reads as TGTGCCACCAGCCGAAGCACAGGGATAATAAGCAATCAGCCCCAGCATTTT. Translation gives CATSRSTGIISNQPQHF. The rearrangement uses TRBV15 and TRBJ1-5, with a weak D call TRBD1 (6 bases). Germline V gene data show CDR1 as LNHNV and CDR2 as YYDKDF (reference sequence). V was pared by 5 bases and J by 1 base, with 18 bases between. The CDR3 length is 17 residues.

Written as DNA, the CDR3 is TGCAGCGGAGCGGCGGCGTATGGCTACACCTTC. This sequence encodes CSGAAAYGYTF. V is TRBV29-1 and J is TRBJ1-2; no clear D gene. CDR3 length: 11 amino acids. Germline loops: CDR1 SQVTM, CDR2 ANQGSEA. With 7 bases removed from V and 5 bases from J, the gap between germline ends came to 11 bases.

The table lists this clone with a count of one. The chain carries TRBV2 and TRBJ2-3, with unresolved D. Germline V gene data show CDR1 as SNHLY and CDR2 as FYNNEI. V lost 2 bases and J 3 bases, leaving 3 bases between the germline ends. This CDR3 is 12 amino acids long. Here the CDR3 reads CASSESTDTQYF. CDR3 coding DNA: TGTGCCAGCAGTGAATCGACAGATACGCAGTATTTT.

CDR3 nucleotides: TGTGCCAGCAGCTCCTCGACAGCGCTGAGCTCCTACGAGCAGTACTTC. Amino acids: CASSSSTALSSYEQYF. This chain uses TRBV27 with TRBJ2-7, with D perhaps matching TRBD1 (5 bases). Trimming removed 6 bases from V and 0 bases from J, with 18 bases in between. Germline values: CDR1 MNHEY, CDR2 SMNVEV (reference sequence). This CDR3 has 16 amino acids.

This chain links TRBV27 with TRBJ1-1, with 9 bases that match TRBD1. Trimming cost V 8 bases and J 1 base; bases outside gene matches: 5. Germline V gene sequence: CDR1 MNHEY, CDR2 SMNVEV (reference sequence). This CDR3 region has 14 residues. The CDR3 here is CASQTGGSNTEAFF. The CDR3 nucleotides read TGTGCCAGCCAAACAGGGGGCTCGAACACTGAAGCTTTCTTT.

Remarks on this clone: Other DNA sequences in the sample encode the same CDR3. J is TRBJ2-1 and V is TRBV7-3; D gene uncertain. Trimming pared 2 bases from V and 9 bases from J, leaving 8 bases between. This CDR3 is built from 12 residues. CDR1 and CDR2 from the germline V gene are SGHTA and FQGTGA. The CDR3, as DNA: TGTGCCAGCAGCTTATCTCCGGGTGAGCAGTTCTTC. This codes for CASSLSPGEQFF.

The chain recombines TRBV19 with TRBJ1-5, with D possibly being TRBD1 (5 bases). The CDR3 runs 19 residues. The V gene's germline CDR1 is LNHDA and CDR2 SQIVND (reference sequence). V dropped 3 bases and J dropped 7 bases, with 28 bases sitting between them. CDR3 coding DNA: TGTGCCAGTAGTATTAGTTCAGAAACGGGTCAGGGTGTTCGGCAGCCCCAGCATTTT. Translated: CASSISSETGQGVRQPQHF.

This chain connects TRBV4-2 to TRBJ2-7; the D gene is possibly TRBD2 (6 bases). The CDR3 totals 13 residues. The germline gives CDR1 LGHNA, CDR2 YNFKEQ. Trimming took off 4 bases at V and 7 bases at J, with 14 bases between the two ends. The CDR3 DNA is TGTGCCAGCAGCCCGGGACTTGATGGGGAGCAGTACTTC. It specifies CASSPGLDGEQYF.

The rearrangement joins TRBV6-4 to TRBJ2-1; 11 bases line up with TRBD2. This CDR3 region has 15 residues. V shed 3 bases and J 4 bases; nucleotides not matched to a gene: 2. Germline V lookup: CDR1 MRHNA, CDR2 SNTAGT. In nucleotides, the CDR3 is TGTGCCAGCAGTGAAACTAGCGGGGGTTACAATGAGCAGTTCTTC. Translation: CASSETSGGYNEQFF.

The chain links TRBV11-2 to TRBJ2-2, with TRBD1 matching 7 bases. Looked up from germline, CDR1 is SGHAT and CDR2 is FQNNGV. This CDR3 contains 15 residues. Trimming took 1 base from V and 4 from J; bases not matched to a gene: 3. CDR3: CASSLGQGVTGELFF. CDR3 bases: TGTGCCAGCAGCTTAGGACAGGGTGTCACCGGGGAGCTGTTTTTT.

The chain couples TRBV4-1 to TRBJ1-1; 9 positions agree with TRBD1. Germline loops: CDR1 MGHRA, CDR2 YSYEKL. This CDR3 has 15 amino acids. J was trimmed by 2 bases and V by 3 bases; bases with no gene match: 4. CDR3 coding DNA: TGCGCCAGCAGCCACTTAACAGGGGGCAACACTGAAGCTTTCTTT. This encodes CASSHLTGGNTEAFF.

The CDR3 bases are TGTGCCAGCAGCCAAGAGAACAGGGAAACAGATACGCAGTATTTT. This translates into CASSQENRETDTQYF. The chain links TRBV4-2 to TRBJ2-3; tentative D call: TRBD1 (6 bases). CDR1 and CDR2 from the germline V gene are LGHNA and YNFKEQ. CDR3 length: 15 residues. V dropped 0 bases and J dropped 3 bases, with 10 bases sitting between them.

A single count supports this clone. The CDR3 region has the DNA TGTGCCACCAGCAGAGCGGGGGGAGACGAGCAGTACTTC. Amino acids: CATSRAGGDEQYF. The gene calls are TRBV15 and TRBJ2-7, with 7 bases identical to TRBD2. The CDR3 length is 13 residues. J gave up 5 bases and V 1 base, and 2 bases lay outside the gene matches. CDR1 is LNHNV, CDR2 YYDKDF, per germline (reference sequence). Full variable domain (rest looked up from reference TRBV15 and TRBJ2-7): DAMVIQNPRYQVTQFGKPVTLSCSQTLNHNVMYWYQQKSSQAPKLLFHYYDKDFNNEADTPDNFQSRRPNTSFCFLDIRSPGLGDTAMYLCATSRAGGDEQYFGPGTRLTVT.

Here the CDR3 reads CASARLAGGTDTQYF. For the CDR3, the DNA is TGTGCCAGCGCGAGACTAGCGGGGGGAACAGATACGCAGTATTTT. The J gene is TRBJ2-3, the V gene TRBV6-4, with TRBD2 matching over 13 bases. CDR1 is MRHNA, CDR2 SNTAGT, per germline. The J segment lost 3 bases and the V segment lost 8 bases, leaving 5 bases of the junction unmatched. The CDR3 totals 15 residues.

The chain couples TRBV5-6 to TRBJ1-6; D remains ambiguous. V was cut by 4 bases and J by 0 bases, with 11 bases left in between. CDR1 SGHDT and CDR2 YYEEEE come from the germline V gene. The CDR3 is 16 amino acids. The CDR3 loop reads CASSPNFISYNSPLHF. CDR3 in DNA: TGTGCCAGCAGCCCCAATTTCATCTCCTATAATTCACCCCTCCACTTT.

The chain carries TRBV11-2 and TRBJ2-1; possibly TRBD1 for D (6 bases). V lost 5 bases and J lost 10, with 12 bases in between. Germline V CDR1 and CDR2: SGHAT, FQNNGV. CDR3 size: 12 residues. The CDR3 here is CASSLNGGEQFF. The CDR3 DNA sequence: TGTGCCAGCAGCCTCAATGGGGGCGAGCAGTTCTTC.

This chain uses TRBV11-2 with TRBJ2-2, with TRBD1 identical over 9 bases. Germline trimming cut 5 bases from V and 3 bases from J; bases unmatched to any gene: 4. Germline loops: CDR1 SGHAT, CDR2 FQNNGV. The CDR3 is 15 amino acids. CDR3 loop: CASSHRTGDTGELFF. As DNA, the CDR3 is TGTGCCAGCAGCCATCGGACAGGGGACACCGGGGAGCTGTTTTTT.

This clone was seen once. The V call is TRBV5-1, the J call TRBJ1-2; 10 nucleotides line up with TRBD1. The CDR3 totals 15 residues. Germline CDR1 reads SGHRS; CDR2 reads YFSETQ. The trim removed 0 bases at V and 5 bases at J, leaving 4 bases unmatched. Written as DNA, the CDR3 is TGCGCCAGCAGCTTGGGACAGGGGGCAAGGTATGGCTACACCTTC. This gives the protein CASSLGQGARYGYTF.

This CDR3 is CASSYTANGQGYEQYF. Written as DNA, the CDR3 is TGTGCCAGCAGTTACACCGCCAACGGACAGGGCTACGAGCAGTACTTC. This chain joins TRBV6-5 and TRBJ2-7; 8 positions agree with TRBD1. CDR1 and CDR2 from the germline V gene are MNHEY and SVGAGI. Trimming at V came to 2 bases and at J to 3 bases, leaving 9 bases not matched to a gene. The length of the CDR3 is 16 residues.

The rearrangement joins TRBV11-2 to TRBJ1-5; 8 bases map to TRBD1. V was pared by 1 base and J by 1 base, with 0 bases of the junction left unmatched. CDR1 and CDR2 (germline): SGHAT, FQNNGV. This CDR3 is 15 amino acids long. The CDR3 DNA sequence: TGTGCCAGCAGCTTAGGACAGGGGAGCAATCAGCCCCAGCATTTT. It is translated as CASSLGQGSNQPQHF.

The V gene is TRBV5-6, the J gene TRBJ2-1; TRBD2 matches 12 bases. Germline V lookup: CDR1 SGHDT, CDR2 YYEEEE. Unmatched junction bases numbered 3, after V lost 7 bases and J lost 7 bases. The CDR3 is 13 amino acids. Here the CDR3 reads CASRLAGGNEQFF. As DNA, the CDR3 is TGTGCCAGCCGCCTAGCGGGGGGGAATGAGCAGTTCTTC. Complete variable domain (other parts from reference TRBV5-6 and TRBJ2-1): DAGVTQSPTHLIKTRGQQVTLRCSPKSGHDTVSWYQQALGQGPQFIFQYYEEEERQRGNFPDRFSGHQFPNYSSELNVNALLLGDSALYLCASRLAGGNEQFFGPGTRLTVL.

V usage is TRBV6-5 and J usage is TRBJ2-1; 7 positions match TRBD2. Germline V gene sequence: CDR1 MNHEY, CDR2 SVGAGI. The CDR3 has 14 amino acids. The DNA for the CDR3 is TGTGCGGCGGCACTGGGGGGGTCCTACAATGAGCAGTTCTTC. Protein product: CAAALGGSYNEQFF.

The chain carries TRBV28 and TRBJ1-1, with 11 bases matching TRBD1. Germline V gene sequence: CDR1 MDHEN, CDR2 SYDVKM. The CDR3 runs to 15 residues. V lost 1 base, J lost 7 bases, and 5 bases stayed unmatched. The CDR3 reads CASSLSGTGGLEAFF. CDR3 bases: TGTGCCAGCAGTTTATCCGGGACAGGGGGACTTGAAGCTTTCTTT.

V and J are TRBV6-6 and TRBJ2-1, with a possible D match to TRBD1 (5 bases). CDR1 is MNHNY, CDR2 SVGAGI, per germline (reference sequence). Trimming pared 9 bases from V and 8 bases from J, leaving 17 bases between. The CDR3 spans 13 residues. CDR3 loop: CASGVLGDHEQFF. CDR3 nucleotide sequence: TGTGCCAGTGGGGTCCTAGGGGATCATGAGCAGTTCTTC.

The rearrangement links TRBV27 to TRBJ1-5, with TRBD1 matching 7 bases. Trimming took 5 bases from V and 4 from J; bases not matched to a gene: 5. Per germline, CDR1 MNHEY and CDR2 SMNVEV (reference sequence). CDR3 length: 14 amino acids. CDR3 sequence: CASSPGTENQPQHF. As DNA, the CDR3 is TGTGCCAGCAGTCCCGGGACAGAGAATCAGCCCCAGCATTTT.

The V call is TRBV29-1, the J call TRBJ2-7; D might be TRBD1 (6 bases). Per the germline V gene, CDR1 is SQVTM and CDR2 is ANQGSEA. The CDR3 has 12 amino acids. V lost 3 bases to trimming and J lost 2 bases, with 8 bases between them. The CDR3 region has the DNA TGCAGCGTTGAGGACAGCGCCTACGAGCAGTACTTC. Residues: CSVEDSAYEQYF.

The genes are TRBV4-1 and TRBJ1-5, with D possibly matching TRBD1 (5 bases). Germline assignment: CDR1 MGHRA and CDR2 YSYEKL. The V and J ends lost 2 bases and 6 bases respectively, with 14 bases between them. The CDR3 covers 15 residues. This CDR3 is CASSQNGRGVQPQHF. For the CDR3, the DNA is TGCGCCAGCAGCCAAAATGGGCGGGGGGTTCAGCCCCAGCATTTT.